This TCR beta chain was found in a study of T cell repertoires in cytomegalovirus infection. The CDR3 is 13 residues long. Germline V CDR1 and CDR2: SGHVT, SQSDAQ. V lost 11 bases to trimming and J lost 2 bases; unmatched junction nucleotides: 8. A single record per CDR3 protein comes from TCRdb applying MiXCR to the reads. The sample lists some 350,000 distinct CDR3 sequences, roughly 29% occurring once. To note about this clonotype: Its specificity is unknown.

The TCR originated in a human donor in good health (CMV status not recorded). Some clones in this sample may be carry-over from other donors' samples. Sample: cultured PBMCs, taken from culture after CMV antigen stimulation. The chain recombines TRBV7-4 with TRBJ2-7; 8 bases are a match to TRBD1. The DNA of the CDR3 is TGTGCCGTACGACAGGGGAGAACCTACGAGCAGTACTTC. Its protein product is CAVRQGRTYEQYF.